These 21 T cell receptor beta chains were sequenced from one sample in a study of T cell responses to AZD1222 COVID-19 vaccine. The data were produced by immunoSEQ multiplex PCR, yet TCRdb's version contains in-frame clones alone and is incomplete. This table holds about 180,000 clones, 85% to 90% found once. The specimen comprised peripheral blood, sampled on day 0 of AZD1222 vaccination. These receptors were obtained from an adult in good health.

V and J are TRBV4-1 and TRBJ1-5, with D perhaps TRBD1 (6 bases). The CDR3 spans 14 residues. Germline V lookup: CDR1 MGHRA, CDR2 YSYEKL. The V end lost 5 bases, the J end lost 0 bases, and 8 bases lay between the germline ends. CDR3 amino acids: CASSWDTSNQPQHF. The CDR3 DNA reads as TGCGCCAGCAGCTGGGACACTAGCAATCAGCCCCAGCATTTT.

The chain links TRBV12-1 to TRBJ1-4; the table's D call, TRBD1, has no DNA check behind it. TRBV12-1 is flagged as a pseudogene. CDR3 size: 13 residues. Here the CDR3 reads CASRGTGDEKLFF. The CDR3 nucleotides read TGTGCCAGCAGAGGGACAGGGGATGAAAAACTGTTTTTT.

The V and J genes are TRBV27 and TRBJ1-6; 7 positions match TRBD1. Germline loops: CDR1 MNHEY, CDR2 SMNVEV (reference sequence). CDR3 size: 17 residues. Trimming took 5 bases from V and 0 from J; bases not matched to a gene: 7. In nucleotides, the CDR3 is TGTGCCAGCAGTAGGGGCAGACAGGGCTCCTATAATTCACCCCTCCACTTT. It is translated as CASSRGRQGSYNSPLHF.

This clone came up a few times. This chain connects TRBV11-2 to TRBJ2-7, with D possibly being TRBD1 (6 bases). The germline V gene encodes CDR1 SGHAT and CDR2 FQNNGV. The CDR3 covers 12 residues. V gave up 1 base and J gave up 7 bases, with 8 bases separating them. The CDR3 is CASSLAQGEQYF. The CDR3 nucleotides read TGTGCCAGCAGCTTAGCACAGGGAGAGCAGTACTTC.

This chain uses TRBV7-8 with TRBJ2-5; 13 bases match TRBD2. This CDR3 comprises 19 residues. The trim removed 0 bases at V and 1 base at J, leaving 8 bases unmatched. Looked up from germline, CDR1 is SGHVS and CDR2 is FQNEAQ. The CDR3 DNA reads TGTGCCAGCAGCTTAGCGCGACTAGCGGGGGGAATCATCCAAGAGACCCAGTACTTC. Translating gives CASSLARLAGGIIQETQYF.

The J gene is TRBJ1-2, the V gene TRBV12-3 or TRBV12-4; a possible D gene is TRBD1 (5 bases). The length of the CDR3 is 13 residues. The ends were cut back, 3 bases at V and 3 bases at J, with 8 bases in the middle. CDR3 DNA: TGTGCCAGCAGTTTCTCGGGGGACTATGGCTACACCTTC. It codes for CASSFSGDYGYTF.

This clone is a singleton in its sample. As DNA, the CDR3 is TGTGCCAGCAGCTTAGGGACAGGGAATGAAAAACTGTTTTTT. Translation: CASSLGTGNEKLFF. V usage is TRBV7-6 and J usage is TRBJ1-4; TRBD1 matches 8 bases. The V gene's germline CDR1 is SGHVS and CDR2 FNYEAQ. V trimming: 1 base; J trimming: 5 bases; junction bases outside the gene matches: 0. The CDR3 totals 14 residues. Full variable domain (outside the CDR3, taken from reference TRBV7-6 and TRBJ1-4): GAGVSQSPRYKVTKRGQDVALRCDPISGHVSLYWYRQALGQGPEFLTYFNYEAQQDKSGLPNDRFSAERPEGSISTLTIQRTEQRDSAMYRCASSLGTGNEKLFFGSGTQLSVL.

The V and J genes are TRBV30 and TRBJ1-1, with a weak D call TRBD1 (6 bases). Germline-derived CDR1 and CDR2 are GTSNPN and SVGIG (reference sequence). The CDR3 is 14 amino acids. V was shortened by 2 bases and J by 3 bases, with 13 bases between the two germline ends. CDR3 sequence: CAWSQDSRYTEAFF. CDR3 coding DNA: TGTGCCTGGAGTCAGGACAGCCGGTACACTGAAGCTTTCTTT.

J is TRBJ1-5 and V is TRBV21-1; the table gives TRBD1 as D, unverified against the DNA. TRBV21-1 represents a pseudogene. The CDR3 sequence is 17 residues long. CDR3 in amino acids: CASSALTGNEGNQPQHF. DNA of the CDR3: TGTGCCAGCAGCGCATTAACAGGGAACGAAGGCAATCAGCCCCAGCATTTT.

The V call is TRBV9, the J call TRBJ1-1; tentatively, D is TRBD1 (6 bases). The CDR3 sequence is 14 residues long. Trimming took off 0 bases at V and 3 bases at J, with 9 bases between the two ends. The germline V gene has CDR1 SGDLS and CDR2 YYNGEE. CDR3 DNA: TGTGCCAGCAGCGTAGCTTGGACAGACACTGAAGCTTTCTTT. Amino acids: CASSVAWTDTEAFF.

This chain joins TRBV10-2 and TRBJ1-1; weak D call: TRBD1 (5 bases). Per germline, CDR1 WSHSY and CDR2 SAAADI. V lost 6 bases and J 2 bases, leaving 10 bases between the germline ends. CDR3 length: 13 residues. CDR3 in DNA: TGCGCCAGCAGGTCCAGGGTAAACACTGAAGCTTTCTTT. Its protein product is CASRSRVNTEAFF.

The chain uses TRBV19 and TRBJ2-1; no reliable D call. This CDR3 has 12 residues. The germline CDR1 and CDR2 sequences are LNHDA and SQIVND (reference sequence). The V gene lost 1 base and the J gene lost 5 bases, with 3 bases spanning the gap. The CDR3 loop reads CASSIAHNEQFF. The CDR3 nucleotides read TGTGCCAGTAGTATAGCTCACAATGAGCAGTTCTTC.

The V and J genes are TRBV7-9 and TRBJ2-6; D remains ambiguous. Trimming left V 0 bases short and J 1 base short, with 13 bases between. The CDR3 covers 18 residues. Germline CDR1 and CDR2: SEHNR and FQNEAQ (reference sequence). In DNA, the CDR3 is TGTGCCAGCAGCTTAGCAAACGGTGGTAATTCTGGGGCCAACGTCCTGACTTTC. Protein sequence: CASSLANGGNSGANVLTF.

This clone has a handful of counts. This chain links TRBV27 with TRBJ1-1, with 7 positions matching TRBD1. Germline CDR1 reads MNHEY; CDR2 reads SMNVEV (reference sequence). Trimming cost V 0 bases and J 6 bases; bases outside gene matches: 13. This CDR3 has 17 residues. This CDR3 reads CASSLSGTGVAWAEAFF. CDR3 coding DNA: TGTGCCAGCAGTTTATCGGGAACAGGGGTGGCCTGGGCTGAAGCTTTCTTT.

This CDR3 reads CAITGTFGETQYF. The CDR3 nucleotides read TGTGCCATCACCGGGACATTCGGAGAGACCCAGTACTTC. The chain couples TRBV10-3 to TRBJ2-5; a weak D match, TRBD1 (6 bases). This CDR3 is built from 13 residues. V was pared by 7 bases and J by 4 bases, with 13 bases between. The germline V gene has CDR1 ENHRY and CDR2 SYGVKD.

Regarding this clone: The junction departs from the called germline gene at one end, perhaps through a read error. Other DNA sequences within the sample encode an identical CDR3. The chain carries TRBV5-1 and TRBJ1-3; D gene ambiguous. This CDR3 is built from 17 residues. The germline V gene encodes CDR1 SGHRS and CDR2 YFSETQ. CDR3: CASSLGGRTASGNTIYF. For the CDR3, the DNA is TGCGCTAGCAGCTTGGGTGGCCGGACGGCCTCTGGAAACACCATATATTTT.

This chain connects TRBV5-1 to TRBJ1-4; D is unclear. The CDR3 consists of 13 residues. Germline V gives CDR1 SGHRS, CDR2 YFSETQ. Trimming left V 2 bases short and J 6 bases short, with 8 bases between. In nucleotides, the CDR3 is TGCGCCAGCAGCTTAACAGCGGATGAAAAACTGTTTTTT. Amino acid sequence: CASSLTADEKLFF. Supplemented by reference TRBV5-1 and TRBJ1-4, the full variable domain reads KAGVTQTPRYLIKTRGQQVTLSCSPISGHRSVSWYQQTPGQGLQFLFEYFSETQRNKGNFPGRFSGRQFSNSRSEMNVSTLELGDSALYLCASSLTADEKLFFGSGTQLSVL.

The V gene is TRBV29-1, the J gene TRBJ1-4, with D maybe TRBD1 (6 bases). V was clipped by 6 bases and J by 7 bases, with 15 bases between them. This CDR3 has 13 amino acids. The germline V gene has CDR1 SQVTM and CDR2 ANQGSEA. CDR3 in amino acids: CSVASGAPEKLFF. In nucleotides, the CDR3 is TGCAGCGTAGCATCAGGGGCCCCTGAAAAACTGTTTTTT.

This clone occurred once. The V call is TRBV24-1, the J call TRBJ2-7; D is possibly TRBD1 or TRBD2 (6 bases each). V was cut by 0 bases and J by 3 bases, with 17 bases left in between. Per the germline V gene, CDR1 is KGHDR and CDR2 is SFDVKD. The CDR3 spans 17 residues. This CDR3 reads CATSDLCGNRALYEQYF. In DNA form, the CDR3 reads TGTGCCACCAGTGATTTGTGCGGGAACAGGGCCCTCTACGAGCAGTACTTC.

The rearrangement joins TRBV28 to TRBJ1-4, with D possibly being TRBD1 (5 bases). CDR3 length equals 14 residues. V lost 2 bases and J lost 8, with 12 bases in between. Per the germline V gene, CDR1 is MDHEN and CDR2 is SYDVKM. Written as DNA, the CDR3 is TGTGCCAGCAGTTTAGCAGGGTTTAGGGAAAAACTGTTTTTT. Translation: CASSLAGFREKLFF.

The chain employs TRBV7-2 and TRBJ1-6; tentative D call: TRBD1 (6 bases). V was cut by 2 bases and J by 7 bases, with 12 bases left in between. The CDR3 consists of 15 residues. CDR1 is SGHTA, CDR2 FQGNSA, per germline. CDR3 sequence: CASSLRGTSNSPLHF. CDR3 DNA sequence: TGTGCCAGCAGCTTAAGGGGGACATCGAATTCACCCCTCCACTTT.